The 2 T cell receptor beta chains below come from one sample, sequenced in a study of technical replicates of blood from a handful of donors. Sequencing used immunoSEQ multiplex PCR; TCRdb keeps in-frame clones, though not all of them. This sample has tens of thousands of clones, with over 75% found just once. The sample taken for sequencing was T cells isolated from PBMCs. Receptors were obtained from a human donor in good health.

The chain couples TRBV19 to TRBJ2-7; perhaps TRBD1 as D (5 bases). The germline CDR1 and CDR2 sequences are LNHDA and SQIVND (reference sequence). V lost 10 bases to trimming and J lost 3 bases, with 13 bases between them. The length of the CDR3 is 12 residues. In nucleotides, the CDR3 is TGTGCCACACAGACAGATAACTACGAGCAGTACTTC. Translated: CATQTDNYEQYF. Together with reference TRBV19 and TRBJ2-7, the CDR3 gives the full variable domain: DGGITQSPKYLFRKEGQNVTLSCEQNLNHDAMYWYRQDPGQGLRLIYYSQIVNDFQKGDIAEGYSVSREKKESFPLTVTSAQKNPTAFYLCATQTDNYEQYFGPGTRLTVT.

The CDR3 protein is CASSPQGAEVGELFF. In nucleotides, the CDR3 is TGTGCCAGCTCACCACAGGGGGCTGAAGTCGGGGAGCTGTTTTTT. The gene calls are TRBV18 and TRBJ2-2; 7 positions agree with TRBD1. The CDR3 is made up of 15 amino acids. CDR1 is KGHSH, CDR2 LQKENI, per germline. The junction had 6 bases not matched to a gene; V was cut back by 1 base and J by 7 bases.